This TCR beta chain comes out of a study of T cell clones after liver transplantation. With respect to this clone: Its antigen is undetermined.

Whole-study results and caveats: A significant post-transplant drop in circulating graft-donor-reactive CD4 TCRbeta sequences occurred in most of the 8 subjects.

The table came from immunoSEQ multiplex PCR; TCRdb's copy has only in-frame clones and leaves some out. The data show roughly 80,000 clones, around four fifths seen once. The clonotype was recovered from a human patient who received a liver transplant. A subset of T cells may come from the graft donor. The sample consisted of CD4+ T cells from blood, taken at the 22-month timepoint.

The CDR3, as DNA: TGTGCCAGCAGCCGAGTCATCAGATACATCCAAGAGACCCAGTACTTC. Residues: CASSRVIRYIQETQYF. The chain has TRBV5-6 and TRBJ2-5, with D uncertain. The V end lost 4 bases, the J end lost 1 base, and 17 bases lay between the germline ends. Germline V lookup: CDR1 SGHDT, CDR2 YYEEEE. This CDR3 has 16 amino acids.